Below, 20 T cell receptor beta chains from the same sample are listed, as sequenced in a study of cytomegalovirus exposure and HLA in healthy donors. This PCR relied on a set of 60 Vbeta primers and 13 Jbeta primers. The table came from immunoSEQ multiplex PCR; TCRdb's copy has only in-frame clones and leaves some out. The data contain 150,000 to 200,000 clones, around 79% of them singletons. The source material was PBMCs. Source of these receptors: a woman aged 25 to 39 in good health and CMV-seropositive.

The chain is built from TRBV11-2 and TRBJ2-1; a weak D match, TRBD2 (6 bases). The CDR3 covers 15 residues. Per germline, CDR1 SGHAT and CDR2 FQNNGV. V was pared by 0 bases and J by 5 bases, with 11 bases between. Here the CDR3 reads CASSLDWGLDNEQFF. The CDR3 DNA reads TGTGCCAGCAGCTTAGATTGGGGACTTGACAATGAGCAGTTCTTC.

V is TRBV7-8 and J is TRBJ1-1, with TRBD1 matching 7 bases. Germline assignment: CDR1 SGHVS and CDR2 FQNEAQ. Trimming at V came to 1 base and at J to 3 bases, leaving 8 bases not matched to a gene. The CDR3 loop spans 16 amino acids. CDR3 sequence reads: CASSLGYRGADTEAFF. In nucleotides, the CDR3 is TGTGCCAGCAGCTTAGGGTACAGGGGTGCGGACACTGAAGCTTTCTTT.

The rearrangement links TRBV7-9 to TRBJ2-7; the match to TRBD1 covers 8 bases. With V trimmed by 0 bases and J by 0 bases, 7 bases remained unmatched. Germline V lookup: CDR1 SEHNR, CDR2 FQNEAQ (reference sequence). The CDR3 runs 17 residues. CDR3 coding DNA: TGTGCCAGCAGCTTAGCAGGGGCGGGACAGGCCTCCTACGAGCAGTACTTC. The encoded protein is CASSLAGAGQASYEQYF.

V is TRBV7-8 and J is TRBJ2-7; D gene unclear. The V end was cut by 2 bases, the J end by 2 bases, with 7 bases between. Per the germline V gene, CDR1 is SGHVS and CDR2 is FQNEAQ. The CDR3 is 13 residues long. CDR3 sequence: CASSLQETYEQYF. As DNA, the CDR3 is TGTGCCAGCAGCTTACAGGAAACCTACGAGCAGTACTTC.

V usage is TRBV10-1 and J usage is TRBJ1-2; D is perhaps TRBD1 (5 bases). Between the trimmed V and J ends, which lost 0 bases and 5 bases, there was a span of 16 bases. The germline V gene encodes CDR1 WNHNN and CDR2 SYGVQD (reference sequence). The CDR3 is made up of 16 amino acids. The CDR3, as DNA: TGCGCCAGCAGTGAGTCAGGAGGGGAGATTAAATATGGCTACACCTTC. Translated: CASSESGGEIKYGYTF.

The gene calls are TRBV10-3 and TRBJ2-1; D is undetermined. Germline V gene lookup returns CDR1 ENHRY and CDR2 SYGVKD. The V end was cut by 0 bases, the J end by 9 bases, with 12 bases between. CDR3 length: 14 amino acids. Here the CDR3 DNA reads TGTGCCATCAGTGAGTCAACCCTAGACCCTGAGCAGTTCTTC. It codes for CAISESTLDPEQFF.

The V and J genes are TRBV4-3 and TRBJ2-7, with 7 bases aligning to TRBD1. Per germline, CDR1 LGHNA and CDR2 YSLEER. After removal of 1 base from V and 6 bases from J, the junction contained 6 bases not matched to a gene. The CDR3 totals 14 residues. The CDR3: CASSQVLTGSEQYF. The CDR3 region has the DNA TGCGCCAGCAGCCAAGTTTTGACAGGGAGCGAGCAGTACTTC.

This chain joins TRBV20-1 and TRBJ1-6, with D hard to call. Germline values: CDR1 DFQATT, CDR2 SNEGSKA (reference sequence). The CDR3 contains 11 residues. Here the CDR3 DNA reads TGCAGGGGAGATGGTAATTCACCCCTCCACTTT. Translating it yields CRGDGNSPLHF.

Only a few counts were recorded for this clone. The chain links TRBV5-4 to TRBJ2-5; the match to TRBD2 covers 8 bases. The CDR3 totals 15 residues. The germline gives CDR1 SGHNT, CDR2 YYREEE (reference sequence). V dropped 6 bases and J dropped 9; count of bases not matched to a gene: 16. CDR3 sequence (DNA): TGTGCCAGCACCCAAGGCGGGGGGCGCCGGGAGGCCCAGTACTTC. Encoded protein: CASTQGGGRREAQYF.

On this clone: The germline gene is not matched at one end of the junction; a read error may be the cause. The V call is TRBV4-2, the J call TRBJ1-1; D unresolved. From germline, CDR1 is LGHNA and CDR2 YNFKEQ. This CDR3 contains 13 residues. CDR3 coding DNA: TGTGCCAGCAGACCCCCGGGAGTCCTCGAATGTTATTTT. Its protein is CASRPPGVLECYF.

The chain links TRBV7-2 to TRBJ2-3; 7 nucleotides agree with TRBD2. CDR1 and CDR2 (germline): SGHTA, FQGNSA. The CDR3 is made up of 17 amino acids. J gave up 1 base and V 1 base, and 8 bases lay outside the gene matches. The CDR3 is CASSLGVTSGGTDTQYF. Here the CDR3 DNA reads TGTGCCAGCAGCTTAGGGGTCACCAGCGGGGGCACAGATACGCAGTATTTT.

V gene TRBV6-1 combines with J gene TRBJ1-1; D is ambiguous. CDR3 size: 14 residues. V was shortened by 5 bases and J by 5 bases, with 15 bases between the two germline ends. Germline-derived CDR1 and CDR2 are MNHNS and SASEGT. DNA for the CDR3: TGTGCCAGCAGTCCTACCTATAGGCGGACTGAAGCTTTCTTT. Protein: CASSPTYRRTEAFF.

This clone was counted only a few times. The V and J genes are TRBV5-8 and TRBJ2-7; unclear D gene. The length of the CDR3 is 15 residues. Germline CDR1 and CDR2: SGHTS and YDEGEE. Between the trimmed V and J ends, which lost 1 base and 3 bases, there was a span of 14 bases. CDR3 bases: TGTGCCAGCAGCTTGTCACGGAGAAATTACTACGAGCAGTACTTC. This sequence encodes CASSLSRRNYYEQYF.

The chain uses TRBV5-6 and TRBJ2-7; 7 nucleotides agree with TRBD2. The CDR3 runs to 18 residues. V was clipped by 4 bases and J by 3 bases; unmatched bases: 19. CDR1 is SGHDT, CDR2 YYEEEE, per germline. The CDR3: CASSVKFGVAGVNYEQYF. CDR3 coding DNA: TGTGCCAGCAGCGTGAAGTTTGGGGTTGCGGGAGTCAACTACGAGCAGTACTTC.

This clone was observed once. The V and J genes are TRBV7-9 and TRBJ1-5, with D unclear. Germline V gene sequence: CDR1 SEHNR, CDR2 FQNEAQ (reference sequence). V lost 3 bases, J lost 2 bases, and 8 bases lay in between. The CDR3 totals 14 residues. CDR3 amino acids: CASSLGGGNQPQHF. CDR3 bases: TGTGCCAGCAGCTTGGGAGGAGGCAATCAGCCCCAGCATTTT.

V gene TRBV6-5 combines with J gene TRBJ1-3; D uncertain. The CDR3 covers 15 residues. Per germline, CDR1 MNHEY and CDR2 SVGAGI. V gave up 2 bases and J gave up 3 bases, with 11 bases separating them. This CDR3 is CASSYQVGGGNTIYF. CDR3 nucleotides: TGTGCCAGCAGTTACCAGGTGGGAGGTGGAAACACCATATATTTT.

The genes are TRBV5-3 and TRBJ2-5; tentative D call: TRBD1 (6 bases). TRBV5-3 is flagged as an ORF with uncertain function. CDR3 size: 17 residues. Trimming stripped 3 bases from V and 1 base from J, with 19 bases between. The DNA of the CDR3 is TGTGCCAGAAGCTCGCCGACAGGACCAACAATCCAAGAGACCCAGTACTTC. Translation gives CARSSPTGPTIQETQYF.

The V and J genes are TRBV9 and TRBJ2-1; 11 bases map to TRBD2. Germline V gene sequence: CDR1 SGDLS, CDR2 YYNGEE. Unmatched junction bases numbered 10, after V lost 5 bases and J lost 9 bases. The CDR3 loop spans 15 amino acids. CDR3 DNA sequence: TGTGCCAGCAGGGCCGGTAGCGGGGGGGCGGGTGAGCAGTTCTTC. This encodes CASRAGSGGAGEQFF.

The CDR3: CASSAWTSGGADTGELFF. CDR3 coding DNA: TGTGCCAGCAGCGCATGGACTAGCGGGGGGGCAGACACCGGGGAGCTGTTTTTT. This chain connects TRBV11-3 to TRBJ2-2; 15 bases fit TRBD2. Germline loops: CDR1 SGHNT, CDR2 YENEEA. V lost 5 bases and J lost 3; bases outside the gene matches: 7. CDR3 length: 18 residues.

The CDR3 DNA reads as TGTGCCAGCAGGACCTTACAGGGTGACGAGCAGTACTTC. Its translation: CASRTLQGDEQYF. This sequence joins TRBV6-5 and TRBJ2-7, with TRBD1 as a possible D gene (6 bases). Germline V gives CDR1 MNHEY, CDR2 SVGAGI. Trimming removed 6 bases from V and 5 bases from J, with 14 bases in between. The CDR3 contains 13 residues.